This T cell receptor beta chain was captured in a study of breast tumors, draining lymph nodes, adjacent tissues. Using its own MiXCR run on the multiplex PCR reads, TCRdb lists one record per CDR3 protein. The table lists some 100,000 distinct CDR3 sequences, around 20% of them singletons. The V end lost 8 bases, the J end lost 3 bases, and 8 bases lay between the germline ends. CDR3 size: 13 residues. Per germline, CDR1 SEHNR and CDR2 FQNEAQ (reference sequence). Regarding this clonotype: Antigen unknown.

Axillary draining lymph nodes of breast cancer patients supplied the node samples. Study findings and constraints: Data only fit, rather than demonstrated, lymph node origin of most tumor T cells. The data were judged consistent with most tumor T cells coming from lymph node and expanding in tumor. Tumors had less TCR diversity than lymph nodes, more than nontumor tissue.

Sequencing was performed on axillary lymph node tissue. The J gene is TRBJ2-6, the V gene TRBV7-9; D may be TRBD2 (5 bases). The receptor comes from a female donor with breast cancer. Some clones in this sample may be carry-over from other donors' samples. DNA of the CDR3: TGTGCCAGCGGGAGCGGTGGGGCCAACGTCCTGACTTTC. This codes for CASGSGGANVLTF.